The rows below give T cell receptor beta chains drawn from one sample of a study of Graves' ophthalmopathy and Graves' hyperthyroidism. Via MiXCR, TCRdb re-called the multiplex PCR reads, giving one row per CDR3 protein. Of hundreds of thousands of distinct CDR3 sequences in the sample, over 40% are singletons; the top ten hold over 2.5%. Source material: peripheral blood. Every receptor here comes from an adult man with Graves' ophthalmopathy. The CDR3 runs from the conserved cysteine through the conserved F or W.

CDR3: CASSARGVGTEAFF
V: TRBV12-3/TRBV12-4

CDR3: CASSLGSGFGGELFF
V: TRBV7-4

CDR3: CASSSRALQSNTGELFF
V: TRBV7-3

CDR3: CASSGLAGGPRNEQFF
V: TRBV10-1

CDR3: CASSFLGGENSPLHF
V: TRBV5-1

CDR3: CSVETDGEETQHF
V: TRBV29-1

CDR3: CAISVGLTYEQYF
V: TRBV10-3

CDR3: CSARDRTTEQYF
V: TRBV20-1

CDR3: CASSVTGQGNQPQHF
V: TRBV25-1

CDR3: CASTSGSAAGYTF
V: TRBV12-3/TRBV12-4

CDR3: CASSQDGDHYNSPLHF
V: TRBV4-3

CDR3: CASSYSGQGNSQPQHF
V: TRBV6-6

CDR3: CSVVGFNPGYTF
V: TRBV29-1

CDR3: CASSLASGGYSYEQYF
V: TRBV7-2

CDR3: CASRVGTGTYEQYF
V: TRBV19

CDR3: CASRDSVSNQPQHF
V: TRBV7-2

CDR3: CASSLDRADTEAFF
V: TRBV12-3/TRBV12-4

CDR3: CASTDGRVPYEQYF
V: TRBV12-3/TRBV12-4

CDR3: CASSDPHGRSYEQYF
V: TRBV6-5

CDR3: CASSLWGQGAYEKLFF
V: TRBV12-3/TRBV12-4